The next 6 T cell receptor beta chains were all read from a single sample in a study of T-cell memory formation after mild COVID-19. TCRdb reprocessed the 5' RACE reads via MiXCR and lists one record per CDR3 protein. The sample holds fewer than 550,000 distinct CDR3 sequences, about 19% seen once. The specimen sequenced was PBMCs or a T cell subset sorted from them (not recorded which). The receptors here all came from an adult woman who had mild COVID-19 (a few samples of this study predate the infection). Cell type and time point are not known.

The chain uses TRBV14 and TRBJ2-7; no firm D call. Germline-derived CDR1 and CDR2 are SGHDN and FVKESK. V lost 1 base, J lost 9 bases, and 16 bases lay in between. There are 14 residues in the CDR3. CDR3: CASSQVAEGQGQYF. CDR3 nucleotides: TGTGCCAGCAGCCAAGTTGCGGAAGGGCAAGGGCAGTACTTC.

The genes are TRBV12-3 or TRBV12-4 and TRBJ1-4; weak D call: TRBD1 (6 bases). V lost 4 bases, J lost 6 bases, and 12 bases lay in between. The CDR3 spans 14 residues. The CDR3 DNA sequence: TGTGCCAGCAGTTCCGACAGGACCCATGAAAAACTGTTTTTT. Encoded protein: CASSSDRTHEKLFF.

This clonotype was seen repeatedly, ten times or more. The gene calls are TRBV28 and TRBJ1-2; unclear D gene. The CDR3 loop spans 14 amino acids. The germline V gene encodes CDR1 MDHEN and CDR2 SYDVKM. The V and J ends lost 6 bases and 2 bases respectively, with 13 bases between them. The CDR3 DNA sequence: TGTGCCAGCAGGTCCTACTCAACCAACTATGGCTACACCTTC. Its translation is CASRSYSTNYGYTF.

This clonotype was seen a handful of times. This sequence joins TRBV4-1 and TRBJ1-1; 9 bases are a match to TRBD1. With 5 bases clipped from V and 4 bases from J, the junction kept 5 bases outside the gene matches. The CDR3 consists of 14 residues. Per germline, CDR1 MGHRA and CDR2 YSYEKL. CDR3 amino acids: CASSRTQGATEAFF. The CDR3 DNA is TGCGCCAGCAGCAGAACACAGGGGGCCACTGAAGCTTTCTTT.

This clonotype has a handful of counts. The gene calls are TRBV4-2 and TRBJ2-6, with D unresolved. The V gene's germline CDR1 is LGHNA and CDR2 YNFKEQ. V was pared by 3 bases and J by 1 base, with 7 bases between. This CDR3 spans 15 amino acids. The CDR3 protein is CASSQGPSGANVLTF. The CDR3 coding sequence is TGTGCCAGCAGCCAGGGCCCTTCTGGGGCCAACGTCCTGACTTTC.

The rearrangement joins TRBV7-6 to TRBJ2-5, with a tentative D call TRBD1 (6 bases). This CDR3 region has 13 residues. V shed 5 bases and J shed 2 bases, with 9 bases lying between them. Germline V gene lookup returns CDR1 SGHVS and CDR2 FNYEAQ. DNA of the CDR3: TGTGCCAGCAGCGGGACAACACAAGAGACCCAGTACTTC. This gives the protein CASSGTTQETQYF.